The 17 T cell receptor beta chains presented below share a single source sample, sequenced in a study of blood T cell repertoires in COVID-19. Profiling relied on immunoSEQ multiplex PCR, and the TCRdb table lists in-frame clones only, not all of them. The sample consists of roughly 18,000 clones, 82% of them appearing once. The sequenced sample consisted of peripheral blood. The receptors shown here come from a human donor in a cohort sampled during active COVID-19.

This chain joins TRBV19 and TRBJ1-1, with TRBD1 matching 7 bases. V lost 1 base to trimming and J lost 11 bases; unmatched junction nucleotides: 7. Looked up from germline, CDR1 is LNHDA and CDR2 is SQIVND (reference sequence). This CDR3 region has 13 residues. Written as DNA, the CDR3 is TGTGCCAGTAGTATAGCAGGGGGGCGAGGGGCTTTCTTT. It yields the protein CASSIAGGRGAFF. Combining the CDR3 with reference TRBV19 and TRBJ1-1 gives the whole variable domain DGGITQSPKYLFRKEGQNVTLSCEQNLNHDAMYWYRQDPGQGLRLIYYSQIVNDFQKGDIAEGYSVSREKKESFPLTVTSAQKNPTAFYLCASSIAGGRGAFFGQGTRLTVV.

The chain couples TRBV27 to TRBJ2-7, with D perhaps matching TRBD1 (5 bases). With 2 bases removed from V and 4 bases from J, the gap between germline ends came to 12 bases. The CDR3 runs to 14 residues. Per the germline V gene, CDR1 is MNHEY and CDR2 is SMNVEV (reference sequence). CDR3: CASSLQGEGYEQYF. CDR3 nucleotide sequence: TGTGCCAGCAGTTTACAAGGGGAAGGTTACGAGCAGTACTTC.

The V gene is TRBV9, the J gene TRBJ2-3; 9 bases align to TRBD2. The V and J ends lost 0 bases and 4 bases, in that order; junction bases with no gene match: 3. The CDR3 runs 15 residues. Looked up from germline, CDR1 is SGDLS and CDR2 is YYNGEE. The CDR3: CASSVGEREADTQYF. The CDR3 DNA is TGTGCCAGCAGCGTAGGGGAGCGGGAGGCAGATACGCAGTATTTT.

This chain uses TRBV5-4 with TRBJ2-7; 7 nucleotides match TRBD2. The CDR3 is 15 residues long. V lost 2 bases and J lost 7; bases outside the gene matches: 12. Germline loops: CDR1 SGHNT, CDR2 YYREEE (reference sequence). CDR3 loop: CASSFVGRAGGEQYF. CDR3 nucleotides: TGTGCCAGCAGCTTTGTAGGGAGGGCCGGGGGTGAGCAGTACTTC.

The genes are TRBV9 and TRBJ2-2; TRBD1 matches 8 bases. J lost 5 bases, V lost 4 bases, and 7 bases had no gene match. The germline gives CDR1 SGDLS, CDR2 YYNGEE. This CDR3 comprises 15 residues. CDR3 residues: CASSPRTGGTGELFF. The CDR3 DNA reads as TGTGCCAGCAGCCCACGAACAGGGGGAACCGGGGAGCTGTTTTTT.

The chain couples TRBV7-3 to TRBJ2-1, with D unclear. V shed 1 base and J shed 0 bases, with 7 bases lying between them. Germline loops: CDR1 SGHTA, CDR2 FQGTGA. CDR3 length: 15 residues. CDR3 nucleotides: TGTGCCAGCAGCTTAAGTCCGGGCTCCTACAATGAGCAGTTCTTC. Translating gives CASSLSPGSYNEQFF.

DNA of the CDR3: TGTGCCAGCAGCTTCTCCCAGGAACCACCGGGCTACACCTTC. This codes for CASSFSQEPPGYTF. The chain couples TRBV7-2 to TRBJ1-2; D remains ambiguous. Per germline, CDR1 SGHTA and CDR2 FQGNSA. This CDR3 contains 14 residues. Between the trimmed V and J ends, which lost 3 bases and 8 bases, there was a span of 16 bases.

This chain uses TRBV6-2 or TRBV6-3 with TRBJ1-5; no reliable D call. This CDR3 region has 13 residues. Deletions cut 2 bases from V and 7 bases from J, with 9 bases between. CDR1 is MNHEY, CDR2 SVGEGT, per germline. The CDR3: CASSYPLRQPQHF. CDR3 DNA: TGTGCCAGCAGTTACCCCCTGAGGCAGCCCCAGCATTTT.

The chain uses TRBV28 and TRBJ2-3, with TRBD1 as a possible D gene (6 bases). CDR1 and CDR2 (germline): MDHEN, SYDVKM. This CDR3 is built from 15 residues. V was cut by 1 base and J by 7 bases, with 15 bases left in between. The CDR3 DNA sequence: TGTGCCAGCAGTTTATTGGCAGGGGACATCCATACGCAGTATTTT. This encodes CASSLLAGDIHTQYF.

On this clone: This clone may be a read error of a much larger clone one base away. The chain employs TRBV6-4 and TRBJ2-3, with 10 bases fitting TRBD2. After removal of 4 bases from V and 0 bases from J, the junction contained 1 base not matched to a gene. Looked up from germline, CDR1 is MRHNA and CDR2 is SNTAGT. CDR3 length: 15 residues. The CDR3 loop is CASSVTSGSTDTQYF. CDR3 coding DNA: TGTGCCAGCAGTGTGACTAGCGGGAGCACAGATACGCAGTATTTT.

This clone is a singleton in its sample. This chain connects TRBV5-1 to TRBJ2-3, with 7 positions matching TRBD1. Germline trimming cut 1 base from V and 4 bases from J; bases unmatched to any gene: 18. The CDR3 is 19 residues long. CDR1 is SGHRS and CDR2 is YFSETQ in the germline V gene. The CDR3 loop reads CASSLSNWSGGTGADTQYF. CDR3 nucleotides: TGCGCCAGCAGCTTGTCGAATTGGTCAGGGGGTACCGGGGCAGATACGCAGTATTTT.

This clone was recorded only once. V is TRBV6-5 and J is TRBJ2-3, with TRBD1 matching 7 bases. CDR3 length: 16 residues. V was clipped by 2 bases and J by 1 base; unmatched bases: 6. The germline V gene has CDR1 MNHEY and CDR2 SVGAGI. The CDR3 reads CASSYLTDRGTDTQYF. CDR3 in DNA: TGTGCCAGCAGTTACCTAACCGACAGGGGCACAGATACGCAGTATTTT.

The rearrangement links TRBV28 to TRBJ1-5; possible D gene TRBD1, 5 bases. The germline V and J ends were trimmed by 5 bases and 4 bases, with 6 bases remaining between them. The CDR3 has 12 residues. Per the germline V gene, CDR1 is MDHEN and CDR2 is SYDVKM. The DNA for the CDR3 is TGTGCCAGCAGTAACAGGAATCAGCCCCAGCATTTT. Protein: CASSNRNQPQHF.

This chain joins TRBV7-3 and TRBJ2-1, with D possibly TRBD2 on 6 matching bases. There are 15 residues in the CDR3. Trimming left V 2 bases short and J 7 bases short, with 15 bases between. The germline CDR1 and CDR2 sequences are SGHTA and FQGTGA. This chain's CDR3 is CASSLSTNRENEQFF. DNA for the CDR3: TGTGCCAGCAGCTTATCGACGAACCGGGAGAATGAGCAGTTCTTC.

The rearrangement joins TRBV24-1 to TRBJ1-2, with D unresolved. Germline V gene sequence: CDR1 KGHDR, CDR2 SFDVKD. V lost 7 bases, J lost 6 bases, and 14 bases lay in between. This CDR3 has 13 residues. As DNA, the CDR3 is TGTGCCACCAGCGGTTCTTCCGGGAATGGCTACACCTTC. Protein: CATSGSSGNGYTF.

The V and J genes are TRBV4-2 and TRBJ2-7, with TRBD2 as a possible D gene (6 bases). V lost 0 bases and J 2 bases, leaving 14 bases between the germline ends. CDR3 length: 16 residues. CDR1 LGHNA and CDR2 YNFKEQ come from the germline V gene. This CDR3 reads CASSQEGGGIPYEQYF. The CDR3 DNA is TGTGCCAGCAGCCAAGAGGGCGGCGGGATCCCCTACGAGCAGTACTTC.

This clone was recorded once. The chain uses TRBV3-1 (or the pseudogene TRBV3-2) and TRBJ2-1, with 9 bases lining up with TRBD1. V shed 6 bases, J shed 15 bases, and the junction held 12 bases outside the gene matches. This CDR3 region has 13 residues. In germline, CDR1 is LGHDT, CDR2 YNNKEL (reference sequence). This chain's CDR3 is CASRALPGTGLFF. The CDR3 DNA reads TGTGCCAGCAGGGCCCTTCCCGGGACAGGGTTGTTCTTC.